This record looks at one T cell receptor beta chain sequence and its context. The data stem from a study of CD8 T cells in Susac syndrome. Roughly 0.45 to 1 ug RNA was reverse transcribed with random hexamers. One entry per CDR3 protein, called by TCRdb with MiXCR from the immunoSEQ multiplex PCR reads. The sample carries 150,000 to 200,000 distinct CDR3 sequences, 85% to 95% recorded once. CDR1 and CDR2 (germline): KGHDR, SFDVKD. Losses at the gene ends were 7 bases for V and 6 bases for J; bases not matched to a gene: 8. This CDR3 spans 13 amino acids. The rearrangement joins TRBV24-1 to TRBJ2-7; TRBD1 agrees at 7 bases. Sequenced input: CD4+ T cells from PBMCs. This clonotype was obtained from a human donor in good health. The CDR3 region is CATSGDSRLEQYF. The CDR3, as DNA: TGTGCCACCAGCGGGGACAGCCGCCTCGAGCAGTACTTC.